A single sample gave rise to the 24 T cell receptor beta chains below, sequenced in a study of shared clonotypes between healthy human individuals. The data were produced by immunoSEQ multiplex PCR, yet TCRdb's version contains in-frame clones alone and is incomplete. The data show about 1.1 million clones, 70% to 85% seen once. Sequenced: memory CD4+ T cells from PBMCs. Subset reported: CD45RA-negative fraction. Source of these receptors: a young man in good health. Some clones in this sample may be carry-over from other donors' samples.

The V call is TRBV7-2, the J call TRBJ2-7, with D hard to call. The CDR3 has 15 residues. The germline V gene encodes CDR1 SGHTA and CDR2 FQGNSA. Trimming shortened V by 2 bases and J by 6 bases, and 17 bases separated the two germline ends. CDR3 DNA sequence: TGTGCCAGCAGCTTAACGAGAGACCAACTCTCCGAGCAGTACTTC. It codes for CASSLTRDQLSEQYF. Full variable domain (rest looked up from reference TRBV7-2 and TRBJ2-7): GAGVSQSPSNKVTEKGKDVELRCDPISGHTALYWYRQSLGQGLEFLIYFQGNSAPDKSGLPSDRFSAERTGGSVSTLTIQRTQQEDSAVYLCASSLTRDQLSEQYFGPGTRLTVT.

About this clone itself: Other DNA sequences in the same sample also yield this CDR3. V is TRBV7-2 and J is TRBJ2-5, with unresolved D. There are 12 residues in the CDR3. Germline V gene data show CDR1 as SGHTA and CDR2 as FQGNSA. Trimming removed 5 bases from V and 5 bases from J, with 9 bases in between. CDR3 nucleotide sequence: TGTGCCAGCAGCCTCACAGCGGAGACCCAGTACTTC. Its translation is CASSLTAETQYF.

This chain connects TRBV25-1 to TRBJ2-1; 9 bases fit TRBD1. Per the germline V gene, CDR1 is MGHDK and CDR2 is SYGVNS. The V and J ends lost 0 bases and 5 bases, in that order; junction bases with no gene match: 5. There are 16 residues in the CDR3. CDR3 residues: CASSEYRDRGDNEQFF. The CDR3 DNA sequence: TGTGCCAGCAGTGAATATCGCGACAGGGGGGACAATGAGCAGTTCTTC.

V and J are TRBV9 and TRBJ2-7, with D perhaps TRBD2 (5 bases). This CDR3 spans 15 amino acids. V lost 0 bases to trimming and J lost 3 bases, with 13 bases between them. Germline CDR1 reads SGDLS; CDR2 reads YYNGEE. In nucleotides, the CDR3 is TGTGCCAGCAGCGTAGGAGGGTCCTCAGGCTACGAGCAGTACTTC. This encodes CASSVGGSSGYEQYF.

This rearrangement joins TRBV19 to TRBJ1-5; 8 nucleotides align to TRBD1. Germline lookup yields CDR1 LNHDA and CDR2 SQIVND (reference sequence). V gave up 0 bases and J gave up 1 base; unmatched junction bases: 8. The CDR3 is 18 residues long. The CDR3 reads CASSIDRAGGMSNQPQHF. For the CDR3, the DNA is TGTGCCAGTAGTATAGATCGGGCAGGGGGCATGAGCAATCAGCCCCAGCATTTT.

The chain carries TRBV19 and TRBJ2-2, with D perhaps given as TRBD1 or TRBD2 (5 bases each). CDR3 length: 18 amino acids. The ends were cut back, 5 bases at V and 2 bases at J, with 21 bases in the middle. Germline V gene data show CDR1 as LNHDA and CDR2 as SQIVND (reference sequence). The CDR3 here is CASSPGFGTAQNTGELFF. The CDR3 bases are TGTGCCAGTAGTCCAGGTTTCGGGACCGCACAAAACACCGGGGAGCTGTTTTTT.

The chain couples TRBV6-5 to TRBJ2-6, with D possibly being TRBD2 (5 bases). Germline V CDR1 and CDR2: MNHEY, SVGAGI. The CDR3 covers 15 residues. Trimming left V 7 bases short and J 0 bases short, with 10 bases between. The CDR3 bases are TGTGCCAGCACAGCTCGGGGCTCTGGGGCCAACGTCCTGACTTTC. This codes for CASTARGSGANVLTF.

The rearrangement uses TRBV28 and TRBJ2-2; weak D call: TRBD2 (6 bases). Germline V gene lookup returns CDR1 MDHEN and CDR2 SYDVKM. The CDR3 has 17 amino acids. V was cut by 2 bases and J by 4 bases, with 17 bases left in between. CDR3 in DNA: TGTGCCAGCAGTTTAGAGGCGGTCGGGAGTAGCACCGGGGAGCTGTTTTTT. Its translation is CASSLEAVGSSTGELFF.

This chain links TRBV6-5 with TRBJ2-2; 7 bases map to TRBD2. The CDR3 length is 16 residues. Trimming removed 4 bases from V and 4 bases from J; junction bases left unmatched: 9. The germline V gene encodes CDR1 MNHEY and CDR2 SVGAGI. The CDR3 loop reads CASSSAAGRATGELFF. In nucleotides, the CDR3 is TGTGCCAGCAGTTCGGCCGCGGGGAGGGCCACCGGGGAGCTGTTTTTT.

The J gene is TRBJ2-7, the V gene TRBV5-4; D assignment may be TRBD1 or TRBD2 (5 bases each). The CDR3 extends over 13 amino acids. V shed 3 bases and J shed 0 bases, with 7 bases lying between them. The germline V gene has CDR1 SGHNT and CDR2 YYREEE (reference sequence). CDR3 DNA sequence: TGTGCCAGCAGCTCCGGGGCCTCCTACGAGCAGTACTTC. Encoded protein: CASSSGASYEQYF.

CDR3 protein: CATLPGQGGKYEQYF. The CDR3 DNA follows: TGTGCCACCCTCCCCGGACAGGGGGGTAAGTACGAGCAGTACTTC. V and J are TRBV28 and TRBJ2-7; 10 bases line up with TRBD1. Losses at the gene ends were 10 bases for V and 4 bases for J; bases not matched to a gene: 13. There are 15 residues in the CDR3. Looked up from germline, CDR1 is MDHEN and CDR2 is SYDVKM.

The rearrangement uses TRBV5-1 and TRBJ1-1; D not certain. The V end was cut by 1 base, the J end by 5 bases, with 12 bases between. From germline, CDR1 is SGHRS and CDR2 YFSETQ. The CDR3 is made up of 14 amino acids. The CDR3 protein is CASSLFSTRTEAFF. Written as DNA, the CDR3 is TGCGCCAGCAGCTTGTTCTCGACTCGGACTGAAGCTTTCTTT.

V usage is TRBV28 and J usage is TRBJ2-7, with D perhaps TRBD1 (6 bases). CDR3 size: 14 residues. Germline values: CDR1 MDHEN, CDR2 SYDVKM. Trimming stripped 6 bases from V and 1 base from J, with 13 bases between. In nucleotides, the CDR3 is TGTGCCAGCAGAACTCCTACAGGGTCCTACGAGCAGTACTTC. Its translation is CASRTPTGSYEQYF. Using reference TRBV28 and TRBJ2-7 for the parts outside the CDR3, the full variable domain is DVKVTQSSRYLVKRTGEKVFLECVQDMDHENMFWYRQDPGLGLRLIYFSYDVKMKEKGDIPEGYSVSREKKERFSLILESASTNQTSMYLCASRTPTGSYEQYFGPGTRLTVT.

The CDR3 loop is CASSPSGLYNEQFF. DNA for the CDR3: TGTGCCAGCAGCCCTAGCGGCCTGTACAATGAGCAGTTCTTC. This chain joins TRBV7-9 and TRBJ2-1; 7 nucleotides align to TRBD2. This CDR3 region has 14 residues. Germline CDR1 reads SEHNR; CDR2 reads FQNEAQ (reference sequence). The junction had 5 bases not matched to a gene; V was cut back by 5 bases and J by 4 bases.

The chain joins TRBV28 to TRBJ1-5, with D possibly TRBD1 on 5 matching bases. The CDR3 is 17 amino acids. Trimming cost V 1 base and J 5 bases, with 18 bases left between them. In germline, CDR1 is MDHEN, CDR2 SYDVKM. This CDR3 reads CASSLSGGAPRDQPQHF. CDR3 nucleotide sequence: TGTGCCAGCAGTTTATCAGGTGGGGCTCCTAGGGATCAGCCCCAGCATTTT.

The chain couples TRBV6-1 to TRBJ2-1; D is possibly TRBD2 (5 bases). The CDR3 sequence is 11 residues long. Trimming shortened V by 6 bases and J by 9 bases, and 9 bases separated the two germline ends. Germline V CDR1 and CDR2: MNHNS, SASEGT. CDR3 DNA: TGTGCCAGCAGCGACGCGGGTGAGCAGTTCTTC. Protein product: CASSDAGEQFF.

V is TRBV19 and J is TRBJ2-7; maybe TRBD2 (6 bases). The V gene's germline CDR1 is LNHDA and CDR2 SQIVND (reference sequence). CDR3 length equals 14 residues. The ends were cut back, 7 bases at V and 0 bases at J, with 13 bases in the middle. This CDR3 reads CASKISGNSYEQYF. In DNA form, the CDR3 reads TGTGCCAGTAAGATTAGCGGAAACTCCTACGAGCAGTACTTC.

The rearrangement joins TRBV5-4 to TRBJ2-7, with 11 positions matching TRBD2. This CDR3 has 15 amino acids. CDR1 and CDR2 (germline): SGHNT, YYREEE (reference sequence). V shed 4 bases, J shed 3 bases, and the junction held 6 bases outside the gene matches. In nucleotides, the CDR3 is TGTGCCAGCAGCGGTCTAGCGGGAGGTTTCTACGAGCAGTACTTC. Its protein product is CASSGLAGGFYEQYF.

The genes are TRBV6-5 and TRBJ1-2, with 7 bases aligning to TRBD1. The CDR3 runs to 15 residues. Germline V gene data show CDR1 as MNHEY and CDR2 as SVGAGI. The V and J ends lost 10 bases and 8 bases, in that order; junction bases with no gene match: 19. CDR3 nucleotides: TGTGCCATCAGATCCGGGACAGCCACGTTGGAGGGCTACACCTTC. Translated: CAIRSGTATLEGYTF.

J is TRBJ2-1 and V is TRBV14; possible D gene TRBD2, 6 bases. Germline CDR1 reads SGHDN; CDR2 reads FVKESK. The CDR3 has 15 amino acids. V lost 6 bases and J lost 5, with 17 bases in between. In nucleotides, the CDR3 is TGTGCCAGCAGTTATCATCTAGCGCGCAACAATGAGCAGTTCTTC. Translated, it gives CASSYHLARNNEQFF.

In DNA form, the CDR3 reads TGCGCCAGCAGCCGAGAACCCAATCAGCCCCAGCATTTT. Its translation is CASSREPNQPQHF. This rearrangement joins TRBV5-1 to TRBJ1-5; D is uncertain. This CDR3 comprises 13 residues. V was trimmed by 4 bases and J by 3 bases, leaving 8 bases between them. CDR1 SGHRS and CDR2 YFSETQ come from the germline V gene.

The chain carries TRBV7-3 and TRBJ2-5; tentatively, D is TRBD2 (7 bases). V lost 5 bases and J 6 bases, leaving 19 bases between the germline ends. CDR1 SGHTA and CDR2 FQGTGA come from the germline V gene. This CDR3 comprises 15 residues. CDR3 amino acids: CASSPEGGTMQTQYF. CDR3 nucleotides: TGTGCCAGCAGCCCCGAGGGGGGGACAATGCAGACCCAGTACTTC.

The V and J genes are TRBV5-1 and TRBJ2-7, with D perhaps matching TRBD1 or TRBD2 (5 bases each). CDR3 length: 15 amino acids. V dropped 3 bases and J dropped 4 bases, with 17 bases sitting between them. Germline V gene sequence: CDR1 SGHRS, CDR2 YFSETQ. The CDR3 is CASSYSGTELYEQYF. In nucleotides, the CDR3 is TGCGCCAGCAGCTATTCCGGGACGGAACTTTACGAGCAGTACTTC.

CDR3: CASRRPTAPNEQFF. The CDR3 DNA follows: TGTGCCAGCAGACGGCCCACCGCCCCCAATGAGCAGTTCTTC. V usage is TRBV6-5 and J usage is TRBJ2-1, with D unclear. The CDR3 is 14 amino acids. Trimming cost V 6 bases and J 6 bases, with 15 bases left between them. Looked up from germline, CDR1 is MNHEY and CDR2 is SVGAGI.